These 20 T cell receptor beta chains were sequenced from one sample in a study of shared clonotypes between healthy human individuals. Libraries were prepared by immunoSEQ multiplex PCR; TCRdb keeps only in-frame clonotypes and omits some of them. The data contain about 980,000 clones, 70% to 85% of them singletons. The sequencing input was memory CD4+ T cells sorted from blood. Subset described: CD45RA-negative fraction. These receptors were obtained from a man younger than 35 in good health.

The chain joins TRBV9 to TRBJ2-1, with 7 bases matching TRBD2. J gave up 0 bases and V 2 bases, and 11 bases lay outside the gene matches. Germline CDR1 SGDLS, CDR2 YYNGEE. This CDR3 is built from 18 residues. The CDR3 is CASSVGTKILSSYNEQFF. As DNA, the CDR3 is TGTGCCAGCAGCGTGGGGACTAAGATCCTTAGCTCCTACAATGAGCAGTTCTTC.

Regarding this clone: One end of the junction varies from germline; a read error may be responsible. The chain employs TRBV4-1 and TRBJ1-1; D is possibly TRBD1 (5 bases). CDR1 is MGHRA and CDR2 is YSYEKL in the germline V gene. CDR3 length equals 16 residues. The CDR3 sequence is CASSQETTLLGRGSVF. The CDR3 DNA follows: TGCGCCAGCAGCCAAGAAACCACCTTATTGGGGCGGGGCTCTGTCTTT.

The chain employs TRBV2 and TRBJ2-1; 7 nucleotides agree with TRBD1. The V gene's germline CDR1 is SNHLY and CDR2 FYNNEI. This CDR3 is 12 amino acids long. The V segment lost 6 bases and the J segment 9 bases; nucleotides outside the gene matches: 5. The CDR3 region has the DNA TGTGCCAGCAGGTTAGGGGGCTTTGAGCAGTTCTTC. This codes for CASRLGGFEQFF.

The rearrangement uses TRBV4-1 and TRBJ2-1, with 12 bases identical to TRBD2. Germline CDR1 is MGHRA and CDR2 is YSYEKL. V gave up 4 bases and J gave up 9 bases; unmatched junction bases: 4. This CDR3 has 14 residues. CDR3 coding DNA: TGCGCCAGCAGCCGAGGACTAGCGGGAAGTGAGCAGTTCTTC. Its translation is CASSRGLAGSEQFF.

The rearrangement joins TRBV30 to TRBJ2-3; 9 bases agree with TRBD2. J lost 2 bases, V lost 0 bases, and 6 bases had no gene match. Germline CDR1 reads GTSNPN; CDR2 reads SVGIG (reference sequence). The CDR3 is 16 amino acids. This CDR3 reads CAWSVGSGGNTDTQYF. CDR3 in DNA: TGTGCCTGGAGTGTAGGGAGCGGGGGGAACACAGATACGCAGTATTTT. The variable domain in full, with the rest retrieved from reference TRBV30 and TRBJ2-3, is SQTIHQWPATLVQPVGSPLSLECTVEGTSNPNLYWYRQAAGRGLQLLFYSVGIGQISSEVPQNLSASRPQDRQFILSSKKLLLSDSGFYLCAWSVGSGGNTDTQYFGPGTRLTVL.

For the CDR3, the DNA is TGTGCCACCCATCGGACAGGAATGAGTTGGGAGCAGTACTTC. Residues: CATHRTGMSWEQYF. This rearrangement joins TRBV6-6 to TRBJ2-7, with 7 positions matching TRBD1. The CDR3 extends over 14 amino acids. CDR1 MNHNY and CDR2 SVGAGI come from the germline V gene (reference sequence). Germline trimming cut 10 bases from V and 7 bases from J; bases unmatched to any gene: 16.

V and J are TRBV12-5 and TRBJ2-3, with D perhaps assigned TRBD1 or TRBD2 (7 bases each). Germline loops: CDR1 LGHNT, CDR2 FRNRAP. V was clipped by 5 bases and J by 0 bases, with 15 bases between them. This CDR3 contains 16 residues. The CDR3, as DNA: TGTGCTAGTGGTCCCGACCAGGGGGGGAGCACAGATACGCAGTATTTT. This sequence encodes CASGPDQGGSTDTQYF.

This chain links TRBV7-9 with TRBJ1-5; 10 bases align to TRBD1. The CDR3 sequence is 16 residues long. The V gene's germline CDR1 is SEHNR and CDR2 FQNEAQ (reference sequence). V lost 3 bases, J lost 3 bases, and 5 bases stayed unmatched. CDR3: CASSFGDRGYNQPQHF. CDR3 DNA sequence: TGTGCCAGCAGCTTTGGGGACAGGGGATACAATCAGCCCCAGCATTTT.

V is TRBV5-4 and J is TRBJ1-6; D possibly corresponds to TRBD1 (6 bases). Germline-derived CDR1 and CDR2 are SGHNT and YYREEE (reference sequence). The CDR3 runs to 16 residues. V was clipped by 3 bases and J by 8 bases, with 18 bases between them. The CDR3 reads CASSSSGGGWDSPLHF. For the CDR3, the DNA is TGTGCCAGCAGCTCTAGTGGGGGCGGCTGGGATTCACCCCTCCACTTT.

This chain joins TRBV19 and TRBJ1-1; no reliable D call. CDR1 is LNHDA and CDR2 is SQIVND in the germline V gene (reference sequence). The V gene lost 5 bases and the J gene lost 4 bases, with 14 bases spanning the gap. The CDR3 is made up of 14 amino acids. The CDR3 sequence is CASSRRSSTTEAFF. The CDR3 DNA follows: TGTGCCAGTAGTCGGAGGTCTTCTACCACTGAAGCTTTCTTT. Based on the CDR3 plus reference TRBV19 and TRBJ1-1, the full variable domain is DGGITQSPKYLFRKEGQNVTLSCEQNLNHDAMYWYRQDPGQGLRLIYYSQIVNDFQKGDIAEGYSVSREKKESFPLTVTSAQKNPTAFYLCASSRRSSTTEAFFGQGTRLTVV.

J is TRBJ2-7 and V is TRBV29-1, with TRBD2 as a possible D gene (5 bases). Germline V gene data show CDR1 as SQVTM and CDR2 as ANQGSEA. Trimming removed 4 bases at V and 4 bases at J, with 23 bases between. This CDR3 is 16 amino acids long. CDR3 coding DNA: TGCAGCGTTGCACGACTGAGGGCGGGCTCCGGATACGAGCAGTACTTC. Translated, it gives CSVARLRAGSGYEQYF.

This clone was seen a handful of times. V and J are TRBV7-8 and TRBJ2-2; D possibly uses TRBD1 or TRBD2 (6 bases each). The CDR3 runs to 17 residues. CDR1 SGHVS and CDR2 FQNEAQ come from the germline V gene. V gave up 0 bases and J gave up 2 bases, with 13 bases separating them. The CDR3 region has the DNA TGTGCCAGCAGCTTAGCGCGAGGGGGGATTAACACCGGGGAGCTGTTTTTT. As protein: CASSLARGGINTGELFF.

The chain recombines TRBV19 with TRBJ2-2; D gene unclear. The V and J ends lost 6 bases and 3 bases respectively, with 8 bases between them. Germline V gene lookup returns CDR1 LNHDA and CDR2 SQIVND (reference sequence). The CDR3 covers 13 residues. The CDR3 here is CASRLQDTGELFF. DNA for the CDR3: TGTGCCAGTAGACTACAAGACACCGGGGAGCTGTTTTTT.

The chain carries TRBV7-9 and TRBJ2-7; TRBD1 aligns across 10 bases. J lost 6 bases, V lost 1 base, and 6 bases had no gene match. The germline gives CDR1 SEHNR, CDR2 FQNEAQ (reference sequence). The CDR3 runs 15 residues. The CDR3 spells CASSLVGTGEVEQYF. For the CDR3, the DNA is TGTGCCAGCAGCTTAGTAGGGACAGGGGAGGTCGAGCAGTACTTC.

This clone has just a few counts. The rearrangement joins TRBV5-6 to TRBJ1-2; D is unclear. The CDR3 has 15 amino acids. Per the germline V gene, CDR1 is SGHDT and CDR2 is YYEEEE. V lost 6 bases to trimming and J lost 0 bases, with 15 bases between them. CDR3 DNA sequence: TGTGCCAGCACACGACTCCCAGAGTCTAACTATGGCTACACCTTC. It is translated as CASTRLPESNYGYTF.

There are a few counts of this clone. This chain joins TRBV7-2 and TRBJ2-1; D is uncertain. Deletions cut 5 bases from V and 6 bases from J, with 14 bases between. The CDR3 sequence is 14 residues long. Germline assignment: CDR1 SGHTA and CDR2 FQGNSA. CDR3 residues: CASSPYSSLNEQFF. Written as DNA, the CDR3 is TGTGCCAGCAGCCCCTACAGCTCTCTCAATGAGCAGTTCTTC.

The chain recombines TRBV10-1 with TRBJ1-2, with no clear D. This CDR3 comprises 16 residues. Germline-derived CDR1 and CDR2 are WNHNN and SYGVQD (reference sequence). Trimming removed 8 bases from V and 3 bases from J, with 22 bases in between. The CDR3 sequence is CASSTPGSDPYYGYTF. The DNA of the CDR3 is TGCGCCAGCTCAACCCCTGGGTCTGACCCCTACTATGGCTACACCTTC.

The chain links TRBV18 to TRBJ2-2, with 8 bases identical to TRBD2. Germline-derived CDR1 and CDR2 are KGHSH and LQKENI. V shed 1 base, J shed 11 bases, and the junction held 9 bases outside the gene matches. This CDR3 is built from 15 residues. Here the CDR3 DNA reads TGTGCCAGCTCACCACTGGGGACTAGGGCGCGAGAGCTGTTTTTT. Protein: CASSPLGTRARELFF.

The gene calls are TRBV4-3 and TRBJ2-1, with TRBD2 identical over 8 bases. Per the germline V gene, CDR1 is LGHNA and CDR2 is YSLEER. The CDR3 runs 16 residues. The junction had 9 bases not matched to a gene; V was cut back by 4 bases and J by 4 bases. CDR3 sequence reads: CASSLNSGLGYNEQFF. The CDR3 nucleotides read TGCGCCAGCAGCCTAAACTCGGGACTAGGTTACAATGAGCAGTTCTTC.

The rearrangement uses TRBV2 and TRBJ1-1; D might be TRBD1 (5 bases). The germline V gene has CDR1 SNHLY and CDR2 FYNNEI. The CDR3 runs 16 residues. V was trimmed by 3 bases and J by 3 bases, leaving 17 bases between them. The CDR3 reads CASSDWEGRWDTEAFF. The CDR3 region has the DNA TGTGCCAGCAGTGATTGGGAGGGGAGGTGGGACACTGAAGCTTTCTTT.